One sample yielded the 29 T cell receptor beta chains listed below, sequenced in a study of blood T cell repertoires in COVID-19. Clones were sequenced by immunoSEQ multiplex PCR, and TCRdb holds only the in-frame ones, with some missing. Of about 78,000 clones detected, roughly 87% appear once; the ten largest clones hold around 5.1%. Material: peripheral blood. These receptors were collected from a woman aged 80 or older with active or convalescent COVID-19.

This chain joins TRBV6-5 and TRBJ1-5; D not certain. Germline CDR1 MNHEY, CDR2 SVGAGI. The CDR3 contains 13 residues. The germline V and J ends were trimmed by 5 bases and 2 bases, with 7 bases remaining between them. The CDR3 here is CASSPAGNQPQHF. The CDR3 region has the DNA TGTGCCAGCAGTCCCGCGGGCAATCAGCCCCAGCATTTT.

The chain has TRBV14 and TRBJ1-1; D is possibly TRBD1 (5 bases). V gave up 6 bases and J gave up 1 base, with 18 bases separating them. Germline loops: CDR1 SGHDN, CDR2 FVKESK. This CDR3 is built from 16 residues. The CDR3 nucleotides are TGTGCCAGCAGTCACCTTGTGGGGGGAGGGAACACTGAAGCTTTCTTT. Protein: CASSHLVGGGNTEAFF.

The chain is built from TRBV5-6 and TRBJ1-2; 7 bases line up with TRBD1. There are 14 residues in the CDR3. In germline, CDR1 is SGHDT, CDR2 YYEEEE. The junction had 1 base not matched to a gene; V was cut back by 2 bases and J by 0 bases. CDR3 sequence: CASSFDRANYGYTF. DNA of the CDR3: TGTGCCAGCAGCTTCGACAGGGCTAACTATGGCTACACCTTC. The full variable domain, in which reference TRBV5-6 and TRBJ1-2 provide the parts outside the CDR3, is DAGVTQSPTHLIKTRGQQVTLRCSPKSGHDTVSWYQQALGQGPQFIFQYYEEEERQRGNFPDRFSGHQFPNYSSELNVNALLLGDSALYLCASSFDRANYGYTFGSGTRLTVV.

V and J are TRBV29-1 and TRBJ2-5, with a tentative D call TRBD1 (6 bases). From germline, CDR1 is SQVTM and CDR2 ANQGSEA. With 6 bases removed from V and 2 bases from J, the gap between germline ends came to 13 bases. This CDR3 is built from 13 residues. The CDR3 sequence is CSVGTGRQETQYF. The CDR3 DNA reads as TGCAGCGTCGGAACAGGGCGGCAAGAGACCCAGTACTTC.

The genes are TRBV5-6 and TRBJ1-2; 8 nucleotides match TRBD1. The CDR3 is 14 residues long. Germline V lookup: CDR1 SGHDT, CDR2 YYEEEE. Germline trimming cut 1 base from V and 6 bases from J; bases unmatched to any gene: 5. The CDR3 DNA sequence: TGTGCCAGCAGCTTGTACAGGGGGGACAATGGCTACACCTTC. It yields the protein CASSLYRGDNGYTF.

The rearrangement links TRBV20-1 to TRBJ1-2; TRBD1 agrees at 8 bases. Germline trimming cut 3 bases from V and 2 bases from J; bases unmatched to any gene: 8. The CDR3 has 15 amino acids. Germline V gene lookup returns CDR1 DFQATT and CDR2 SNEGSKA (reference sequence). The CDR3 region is CSASVGQGANYGYTF. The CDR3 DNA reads TGCAGTGCTAGTGTAGGGCAGGGGGCGAACTATGGCTACACCTTC.

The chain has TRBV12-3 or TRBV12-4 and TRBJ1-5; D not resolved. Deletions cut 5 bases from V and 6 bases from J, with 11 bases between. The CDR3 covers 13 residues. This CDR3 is CASSTGSGQPQHF. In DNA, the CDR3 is TGTGCCAGCAGTACCGGGTCCGGTCAGCCCCAGCATTTT.

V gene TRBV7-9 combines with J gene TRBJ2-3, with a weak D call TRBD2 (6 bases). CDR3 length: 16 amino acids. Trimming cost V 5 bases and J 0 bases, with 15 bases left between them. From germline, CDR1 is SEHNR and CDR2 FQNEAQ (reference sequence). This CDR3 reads CASSVRLGMSTDTQYF. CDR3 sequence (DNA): TGTGCCAGCAGCGTTCGACTAGGGATGAGCACAGATACGCAGTATTTT.

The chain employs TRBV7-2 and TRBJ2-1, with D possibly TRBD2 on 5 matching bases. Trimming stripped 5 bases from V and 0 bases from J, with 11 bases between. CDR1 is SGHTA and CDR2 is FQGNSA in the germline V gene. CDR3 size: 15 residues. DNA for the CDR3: TGTGCCAGCAGCCCCCAGCGGAACTCCTACAATGAGCAGTTCTTC. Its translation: CASSPQRNSYNEQFF.

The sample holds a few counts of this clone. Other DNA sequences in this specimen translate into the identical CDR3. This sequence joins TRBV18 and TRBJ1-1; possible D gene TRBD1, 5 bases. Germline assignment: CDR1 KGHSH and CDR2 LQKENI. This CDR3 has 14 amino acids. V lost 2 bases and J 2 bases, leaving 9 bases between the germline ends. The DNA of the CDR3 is TGTGCCAGCTCACCAGGGGCTGGCAACACTGAAGCTTTCTTT. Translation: CASSPGAGNTEAFF.

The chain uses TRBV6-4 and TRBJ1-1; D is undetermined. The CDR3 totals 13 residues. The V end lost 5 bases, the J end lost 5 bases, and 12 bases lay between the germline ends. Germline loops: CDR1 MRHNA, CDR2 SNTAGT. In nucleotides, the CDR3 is TGTGCCAGCAGTCCTTCAGGCGGGACTGAAGCTTTCTTT. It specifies CASSPSGGTEAFF.

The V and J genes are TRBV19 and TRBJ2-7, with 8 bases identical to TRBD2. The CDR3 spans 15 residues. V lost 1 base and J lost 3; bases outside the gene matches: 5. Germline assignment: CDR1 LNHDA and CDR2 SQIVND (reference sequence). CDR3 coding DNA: TGTGCCAGTAGTATAGCGGCTAGCGGGCTCTACGAGCAGTACTTC. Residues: CASSIAASGLYEQYF.

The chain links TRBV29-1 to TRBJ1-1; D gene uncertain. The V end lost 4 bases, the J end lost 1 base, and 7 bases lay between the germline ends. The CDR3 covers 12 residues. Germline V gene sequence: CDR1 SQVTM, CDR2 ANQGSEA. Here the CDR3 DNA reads TGCAGCGTTGGCGGAGGGAACACTGAAGCTTTCTTT. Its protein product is CSVGGGNTEAFF.

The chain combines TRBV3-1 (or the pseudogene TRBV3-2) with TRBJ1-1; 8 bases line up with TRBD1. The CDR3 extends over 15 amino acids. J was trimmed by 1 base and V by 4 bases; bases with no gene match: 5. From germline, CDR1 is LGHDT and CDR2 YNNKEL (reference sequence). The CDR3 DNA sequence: TGTGCCAGCAGCCGGACAGGGTTGGGGAACACTGAAGCTTTCTTT. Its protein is CASSRTGLGNTEAFF.

CDR3 DNA sequence: TGTGCCAGCAGTGTTGGGCCCGCCTACGAGCAGTACTTC. Its translation: CASSVGPAYEQYF. This chain joins TRBV2 and TRBJ2-7, with unresolved D. The CDR3 covers 13 residues. Germline V gene data show CDR1 as SNHLY and CDR2 as FYNNEI. V lost 4 bases to trimming and J lost 2 bases, with 9 bases between them.

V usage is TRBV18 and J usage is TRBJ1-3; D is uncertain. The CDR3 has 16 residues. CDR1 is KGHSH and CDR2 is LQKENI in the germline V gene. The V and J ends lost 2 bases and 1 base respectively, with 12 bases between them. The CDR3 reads CASSPSVPSSGNTIYF. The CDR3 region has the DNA TGTGCCAGCTCACCATCGGTTCCTTCTTCTGGAAACACCATATATTTT.

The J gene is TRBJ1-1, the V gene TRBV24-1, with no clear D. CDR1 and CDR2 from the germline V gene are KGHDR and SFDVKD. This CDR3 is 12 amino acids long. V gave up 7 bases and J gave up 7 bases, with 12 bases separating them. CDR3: CATRSGVGEAFF. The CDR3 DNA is TGTGCCACCAGAAGCGGGGTCGGTGAAGCTTTCTTT.

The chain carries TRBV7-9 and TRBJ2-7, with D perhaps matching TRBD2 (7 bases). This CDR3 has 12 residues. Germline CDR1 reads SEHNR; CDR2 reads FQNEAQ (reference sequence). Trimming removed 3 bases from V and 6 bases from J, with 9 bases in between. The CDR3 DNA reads TGTGCCAGCAGCTTTGGGGGGGCCGAGCAGTACTTC. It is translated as CASSFGGAEQYF.

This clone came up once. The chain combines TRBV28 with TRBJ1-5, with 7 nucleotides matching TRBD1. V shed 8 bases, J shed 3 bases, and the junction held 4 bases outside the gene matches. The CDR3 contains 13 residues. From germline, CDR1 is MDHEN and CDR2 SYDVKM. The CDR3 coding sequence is TGTGCCAGCCTGGGACAGCTCAATCAGCCCCAGCATTTT. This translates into CASLGQLNQPQHF.

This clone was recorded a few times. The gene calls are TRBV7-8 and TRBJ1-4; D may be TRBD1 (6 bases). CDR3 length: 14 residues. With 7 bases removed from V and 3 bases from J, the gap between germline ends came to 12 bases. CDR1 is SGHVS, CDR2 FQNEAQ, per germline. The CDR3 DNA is TGTGCCAGCAAGAGGGGGGGACCTAATGAAAAACTGTTTTTT. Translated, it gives CASKRGGPNEKLFF.

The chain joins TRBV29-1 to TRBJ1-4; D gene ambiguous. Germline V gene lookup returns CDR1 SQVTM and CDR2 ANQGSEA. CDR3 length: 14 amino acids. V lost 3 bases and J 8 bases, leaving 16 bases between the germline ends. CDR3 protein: CSVDGPRGGEKLFF. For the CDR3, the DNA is TGCAGCGTTGACGGACCGCGGGGTGGGGAAAAACTGTTTTTT.

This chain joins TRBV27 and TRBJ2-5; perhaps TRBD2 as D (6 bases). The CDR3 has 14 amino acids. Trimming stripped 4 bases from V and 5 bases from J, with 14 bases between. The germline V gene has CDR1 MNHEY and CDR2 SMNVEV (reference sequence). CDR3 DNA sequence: TGTGCCAGCAGTTCGGCGGGGAATGTGGAGACCCAGTACTTC. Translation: CASSSAGNVETQYF.

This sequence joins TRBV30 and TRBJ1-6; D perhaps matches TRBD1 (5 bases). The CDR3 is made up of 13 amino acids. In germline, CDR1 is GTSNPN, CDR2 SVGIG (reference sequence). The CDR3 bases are TGTGCTTGGGGCGGCCGCTATAATTCACCCCTCCACTTT. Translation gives CAWGGRYNSPLHF. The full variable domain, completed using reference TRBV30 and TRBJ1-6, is SQTIHQWPATLVQPVGSPLSLECTVEGTSNPNLYWYRQAAGRGLQLLFYSVGIGQISSEVPQNLSASRPQDRQFILSSKKLLLSDSGFYLCAWGGRYNSPLHFGNGTRLTVT.

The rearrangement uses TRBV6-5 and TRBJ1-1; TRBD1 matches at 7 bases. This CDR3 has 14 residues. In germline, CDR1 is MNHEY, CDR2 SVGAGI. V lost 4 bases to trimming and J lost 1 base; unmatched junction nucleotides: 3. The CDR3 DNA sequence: TGTGCCAGCAGTTTGACAGGGACGAACACTGAAGCTTTCTTT. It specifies CASSLTGTNTEAFF.

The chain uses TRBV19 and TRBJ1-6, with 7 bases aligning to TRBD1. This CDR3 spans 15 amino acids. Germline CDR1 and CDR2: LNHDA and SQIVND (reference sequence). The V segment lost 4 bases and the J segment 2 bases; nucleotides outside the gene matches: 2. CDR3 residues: CASSKGGTYNSPLHF. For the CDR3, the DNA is TGTGCCAGTAGTAAAGGGGGCACCTATAATTCACCCCTCCACTTT.

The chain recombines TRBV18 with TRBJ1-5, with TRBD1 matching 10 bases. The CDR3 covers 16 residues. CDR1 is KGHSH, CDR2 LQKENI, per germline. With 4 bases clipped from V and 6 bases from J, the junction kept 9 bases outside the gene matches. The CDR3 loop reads CASSRVGQGFSQPQHF. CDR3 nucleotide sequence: TGTGCCAGCTCACGGGTGGGACAGGGGTTCTCTCAGCCCCAGCATTTT.

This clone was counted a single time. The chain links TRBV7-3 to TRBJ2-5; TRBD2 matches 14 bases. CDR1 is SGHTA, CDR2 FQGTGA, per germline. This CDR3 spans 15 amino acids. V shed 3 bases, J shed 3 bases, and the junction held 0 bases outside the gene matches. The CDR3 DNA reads TGTGCCAGCAGCTTGGGACTAGCGGGGGAAGAGACCCAGTACTTC. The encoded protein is CASSLGLAGEETQYF.

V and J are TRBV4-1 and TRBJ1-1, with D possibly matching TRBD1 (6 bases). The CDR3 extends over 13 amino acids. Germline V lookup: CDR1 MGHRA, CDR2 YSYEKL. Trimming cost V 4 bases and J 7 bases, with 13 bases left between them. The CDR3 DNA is TGCGCCAGCAGCCGAAGGACAGAGGATGAAGCTTTCTTT. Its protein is CASSRRTEDEAFF.

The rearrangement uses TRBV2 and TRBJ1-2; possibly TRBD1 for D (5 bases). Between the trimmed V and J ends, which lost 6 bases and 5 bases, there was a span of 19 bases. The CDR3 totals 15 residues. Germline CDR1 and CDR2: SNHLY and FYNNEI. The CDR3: CASSEQGQMGYGYTF. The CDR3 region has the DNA TGTGCCAGCAGCGAGCAGGGCCAAATGGGATATGGCTACACCTTC. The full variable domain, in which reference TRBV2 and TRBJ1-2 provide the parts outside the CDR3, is EPEVTQTPSHQVTQMGQEVILRCVPISNHLYFYWYRQILGQKVEFLVSFYNNEISEKSEIFDDQFSVERPDGSNFTLKIRSTKLEDSAMYFCASSEQGQMGYGYTFGSGTRLTVV.